Below, 31 T cell receptor beta chains from the same sample are listed, as sequenced in a study of CD8 T cells in ankylosing spondylitis. Study-wide findings and caveats: Ankylosing spondylitis blood seemed to carry a telltale TCR beta motif made of several highly homologous variants.

Their recognized antigens are unknown. TCRdb used MiXCR to reprocess the 5' RACE reads, holding one entry per CDR3 protein. The sample yields 800,000 to 900,000 distinct CDR3 sequences, around 11% seen once. Sequences were obtained from blood, either unsorted or a sorted T cell fraction (not recorded which). The receptors here all came from a male donor with ankylosing spondylitis.

This clonotype has a count of ten or more. The gene calls are TRBV11-2 and TRBJ2-1, with D tentatively TRBD2 (5 bases). Trimming cost V 5 bases and J 4 bases, with 9 bases left between them. This CDR3 is 13 amino acids long. Germline assignment: CDR1 SGHAT and CDR2 FQNNGV. CDR3 bases: TGTGCCAGCAGCCCCCGGGATTACAATGAGCAGTTCTTC. Translating gives CASSPRDYNEQFF.

The chain joins TRBV5-1 to TRBJ2-2, with D possibly being TRBD2 (5 bases). The CDR3 has 16 residues. V was shortened by 0 bases and J by 4 bases, with 13 bases between the two germline ends. The germline CDR1 and CDR2 sequences are SGHRS and YFSETQ. CDR3 residues: CASSLDTGWSTGELFF. The CDR3 region has the DNA TGCGCCAGCAGCTTGGATACGGGATGGAGCACCGGGGAGCTGTTTTTT.

Only a few counts were recorded for this clonotype. The V and J genes are TRBV20-1 and TRBJ2-1, with a possible D match to TRBD2 (5 bases). Germline-derived CDR1 and CDR2 are DFQATT and SNEGSKA (reference sequence). CDR3 length equals 13 residues. V was pared by 1 base and J by 10 bases, with 14 bases between. The CDR3 nucleotides are TGCAGTGCTAGAGTCCTCCTCCCGGGAGAGCAGTTCTTC. It yields the protein CSARVLLPGEQFF.

Details on this clonotype: At one end, the junction sequence differs from germline, possibly due to a read error. This chain joins TRBV7-7 and TRBJ2-3, with 14 bases that match TRBD2. CDR3 size: 17 residues. The germline V gene has CDR1 SSHAT and CDR2 FNYEAQ (reference sequence). CDR3 amino acids: CASSRGTSGSFVDTQYF. CDR3 coding DNA: TGTGCTAGCAGCCGCGGGACTAGCGGGAGTTTCGTAGATACGCAGTATTTT.

This clonotype was seen a few times. The chain joins TRBV29-1 to TRBJ2-7; weak D call: TRBD1 (6 bases). Germline CDR1 and CDR2: SQVTM and ANQGSEA. This CDR3 comprises 14 residues. V was pared by 2 bases and J by 0 bases, with 11 bases between. Written as DNA, the CDR3 is TGCAGCGTTGAACCACCGGACAGCTCCTACGAGCAGTACTTC. Protein sequence: CSVEPPDSSYEQYF.

This clonotype has just one count. This chain uses TRBV28 with TRBJ1-2, with TRBD1 matching 9 bases. The CDR3 covers 15 residues. Trimming took 2 bases from V and 8 from J; bases not matched to a gene: 9. The germline gives CDR1 MDHEN, CDR2 SYDVKM. Here the CDR3 DNA reads TGTGCCAGCAGTTTAAGAGCCGGGACAGGGCCGGGCTACACCTTC. This codes for CASSLRAGTGPGYTF.

The chain employs TRBV15 and TRBJ2-2; D unresolved. The germline V and J ends were trimmed by 1 base and 1 base, with 7 bases remaining between them. The CDR3 sequence is 15 residues long. CDR1 and CDR2 from the germline V gene are LNHNV and YYDKDF (reference sequence). CDR3 sequence reads: CATSRAYENTGELFF. Here the CDR3 DNA reads TGTGCCACCAGCAGAGCTTACGAGAACACCGGGGAGCTGTTTTTT.

This rearrangement joins TRBV11-3 to TRBJ2-1; weak D call: TRBD2 (5 bases). CDR3 size: 12 residues. The germline V gene encodes CDR1 SGHNT and CDR2 YENEEA. The V end lost 5 bases, the J end lost 9 bases, and 11 bases lay between the germline ends. CDR3 DNA sequence: TGTGCCAGCAGCACTAGGCATGGTGAGCAGTTCTTC. The encoded protein is CASSTRHGEQFF.

The chain couples TRBV5-1 to TRBJ1-1; D is undetermined. Germline V gives CDR1 SGHRS, CDR2 YFSETQ. The ends were cut back, 0 bases at V and 8 bases at J, with 14 bases in the middle. The CDR3 covers 14 residues. DNA of the CDR3: TGCGCCAGCAGCTTGGACAGCTACCTAAGGGAAGCTTTCTTT. It is translated as CASSLDSYLREAFF. Supplemented by reference TRBV5-1 and TRBJ1-1, the full variable domain reads KAGVTQTPRYLIKTRGQQVTLSCSPISGHRSVSWYQQTPGQGLQFLFEYFSETQRNKGNFPGRFSGRQFSNSRSEMNVSTLELGDSALYLCASSLDSYLREAFFGQGTRLTVV.

This clonotype was seen a handful of times. The chain couples TRBV25-1 to TRBJ2-5; possible D gene TRBD1, 6 bases. From germline, CDR1 is MGHDK and CDR2 SYGVNS. The CDR3 loop spans 13 amino acids. The V end was cut by 8 bases, the J end by 2 bases, with 12 bases between. CDR3 nucleotides: TGTGCCAGCTACTCAGGGGCGCAAGAGACCCAGTACTTC. Amino acids: CASYSGAQETQYF.

This clonotype has just a few counts. The chain recombines TRBV6-4 with TRBJ2-1; tentatively, D is TRBD2 (6 bases). V lost 2 bases, J lost 4 bases, and 12 bases lay in between. CDR3 length: 15 residues. The germline CDR1 and CDR2 sequences are MRHNA and SNTAGT. The CDR3 DNA reads as TGTGCCAGCAGTGACCCCGGGAGCAATTACAATGAGCAGTTCTTC. This gives the protein CASSDPGSNYNEQFF.

This clonotype was detected only a few times. The chain has TRBV10-3 and TRBJ2-5; 7 bases match TRBD2. With 4 bases clipped from V and 1 base from J, the junction kept 3 bases outside the gene matches. The CDR3 runs 14 residues. Looked up from germline, CDR1 is ENHRY and CDR2 is SYGVKD. The chain's CDR3 is CAISGQRGQETQYF. The CDR3 coding sequence is TGTGCCATCAGTGGGCAGCGGGGCCAAGAGACCCAGTACTTC.

The rearrangement joins TRBV20-1 to TRBJ1-1, with D possibly TRBD1 on 6 matching bases. The CDR3 length is 14 residues. V lost 5 bases, J lost 3 bases, and 16 bases lay in between. Germline CDR1 DFQATT, CDR2 SNEGSKA (reference sequence). This chain's CDR3 is CSASRLQGDTEAFF. For the CDR3, the DNA is TGCAGTGCTTCTAGATTACAGGGAGACACTGAAGCTTTCTTT.

This clonotype showed up just a few times. V usage is TRBV20-1 and J usage is TRBJ2-2; D may be TRBD2 (6 bases). Germline V gives CDR1 DFQATT, CDR2 SNEGSKA (reference sequence). Trimming left V 2 bases short and J 3 bases short, with 13 bases between. The CDR3 totals 15 residues. CDR3: CSARLWERDTGELFF. The CDR3 DNA reads TGCAGTGCTAGACTGTGGGAGCGGGACACCGGGGAGCTGTTTTTT.

This chain uses TRBV4-2 with TRBJ1-3; tentatively, D is TRBD1 (5 bases). Per germline, CDR1 LGHNA and CDR2 YNFKEQ. Trimming pared 1 base from V and 7 bases from J, leaving 14 bases between. The CDR3 totals 15 residues. The CDR3 reads CASSQGPSRENTIYF. As DNA, the CDR3 is TGTGCCAGCAGCCAAGGTCCTTCCAGGGAGAACACCATATATTTT.

The chain couples TRBV5-1 to TRBJ2-5, with D unresolved. The germline V gene encodes CDR1 SGHRS and CDR2 YFSETQ. Trimming took 1 base from V and 2 from J, leaving 6 bases between them. The CDR3 has 13 residues. CDR3 nucleotide sequence: TGCGCCAGCAGCTTGAATACGCAAGAGACCCAGTACTTC. Translated, it gives CASSLNTQETQYF.

This clonotype was counted between two and nine times. The chain couples TRBV6-2 or TRBV6-3 to TRBJ2-7, with D unresolved. Germline V lookup: CDR1 MNHEY, CDR2 SVGEGT. CDR3 length: 14 amino acids. The V end lost 5 bases, the J end lost 0 bases, and 11 bases lay between the germline ends. DNA of the CDR3: TGTGCCAGCAGTGACCCTACCACCTCCTACGAGCAGTACTTC. Translating it yields CASSDPTTSYEQYF.

This clonotype has more than one count but fewer than ten. The chain uses TRBV19 and TRBJ2-7; no definite D call. Germline V gene data show CDR1 as LNHDA and CDR2 as SQIVND (reference sequence). The CDR3 loop spans 13 amino acids. The V end lost 4 bases, the J end lost 7 bases, and 14 bases lay between the germline ends. The CDR3 coding sequence is TGTGCCAGTAGTACCTACTCTAGTGGGGAGCAGTACTTC. It is translated as CASSTYSSGEQYF.

This clonotype was detected many times. This chain uses TRBV20-1 with TRBJ2-3; 8 bases fit TRBD2. The CDR3 is made up of 14 amino acids. Germline-derived CDR1 and CDR2 are DFQATT and SNEGSKA (reference sequence). V dropped 6 bases and J dropped 4; count of bases not matched to a gene: 9. CDR3 region: CSAQLAGSADTQYF. In DNA, the CDR3 is TGCAGTGCCCAATTAGCGGGATCCGCAGATACGCAGTATTTT.

This clonotype has only a few counts. The gene calls are TRBV10-3 and TRBJ1-1; 7 positions match TRBD1. V trimming: 2 bases; J trimming: 5 bases; junction bases outside the gene matches: 8. Per the germline V gene, CDR1 is ENHRY and CDR2 is SYGVKD. The CDR3 spans 15 residues. The CDR3 loop reads CAISEITGVSTEAFF. Here the CDR3 DNA reads TGTGCCATCAGTGAGATCACAGGGGTGTCGACTGAAGCTTTCTTT.

This clonotype was seen a few times. This sequence joins TRBV24-1 and TRBJ1-6; perhaps TRBD1 as D (5 bases). There are 15 residues in the CDR3. The V end lost 10 bases, the J end lost 3 bases, and 15 bases lay between the germline ends. Germline values: CDR1 KGHDR, CDR2 SFDVKD. The CDR3 DNA sequence: TGTGCCACGACGGGGGGAACAAACTATAATTCACCCCTCCACTTT. Translated: CATTGGTNYNSPLHF.

In its sample, this clonotype was seen a few times. This rearrangement joins TRBV5-5 to TRBJ2-2; D may be TRBD1 (5 bases). Germline V gene data show CDR1 as SGHKS and CDR2 as YYEKEE (reference sequence). V lost 2 bases to trimming and J lost 6 bases, with 8 bases between them. This CDR3 has 13 amino acids. The CDR3, as DNA: TGTGCCAGCAGCTTACAGGTGCCCGGGGAGCTGTTTTTT. Amino acids: CASSLQVPGELFF.

This clonotype was counted many times. V and J are TRBV15 and TRBJ1-2; D not resolved. Trimming stripped 0 bases from V and 4 bases from J, with 0 bases between. Germline CDR1 reads LNHNV; CDR2 reads YYDKDF (reference sequence). CDR3 size: 11 residues. DNA for the CDR3: TGTGCCACCAGCAGAGACTATGGCTACACCTTC. Its protein product is CATSRDYGYTF. The full variable domain, its missing parts supplied by reference TRBV15 and TRBJ1-2, is DAMVIQNPRYQVTQFGKPVTLSCSQTLNHNVMYWYQQKSSQAPKLLFHYYDKDFNNEADTPDNFQSRRPNTSFCFLDIRSPGLGDTAMYLCATSRDYGYTFGSGTRLTVV.

This clonotype has a count of ten or more. V gene TRBV18 combines with J gene TRBJ2-1; D is undetermined. Germline values: CDR1 KGHSH, CDR2 LQKENI. The CDR3 consists of 12 residues. V lost 3 bases, J lost 10 bases, and 10 bases lay in between. CDR3 nucleotides: TGTGCCAGCTCACCCTTAGACTCGGAGCAGTTCTTC. Its translation: CASSPLDSEQFF.

This chain connects TRBV20-1 to TRBJ2-2; 7 bases line up with TRBD1. Germline values: CDR1 DFQATT, CDR2 SNEGSKA (reference sequence). With V trimmed by 1 base and J by 1 base, 3 bases remained unmatched. The CDR3 loop spans 15 amino acids. The CDR3 region has the DNA TGCAGTGCTAGAGTGACAGGGAGGAACACCGGGGAGCTGTTTTTT. Amino acids: CSARVTGRNTGELFF.

This chain links TRBV3-1 with TRBJ2-7; 9 bases agree with TRBD2. The J segment lost 4 bases and the V segment lost 1 base, leaving 5 bases of the junction unmatched. The germline gives CDR1 LGHDT, CDR2 YNNKEL (reference sequence). The CDR3 runs 15 residues. Here the CDR3 DNA reads TGTGCCAGCAGCCAAGTTGGCGGGAGGGATTACGAGCAGTACTTC. Its translation is CASSQVGGRDYEQYF.

This clonotype was seen ten or more times. The J gene is TRBJ1-1, the V gene TRBV20-1; the D gene is possibly TRBD1 (5 bases). CDR3 length: 14 residues. CDR1 is DFQATT and CDR2 is SNEGSKA in the germline V gene (reference sequence). Trimming shortened V by 1 base and J by 8 bases, and 17 bases separated the two germline ends. The DNA of the CDR3 is TGCAGTGCTAGAGCGGGGACTGGGCCATCGGAAGCTTTCTTT. This codes for CSARAGTGPSEAFF.

This clonotype has a handful of counts. The rearrangement uses TRBV6-5 and TRBJ2-7; 9 bases match TRBD1. Per the germline V gene, CDR1 is MNHEY and CDR2 is SVGAGI. V lost 0 bases, J lost 5 bases, and 11 bases stayed unmatched. This CDR3 contains 17 residues. The CDR3 protein is CASSYSKLGQGGDEQYF. CDR3 coding DNA: TGTGCCAGCAGTTACTCGAAGTTGGGACAGGGAGGGGACGAGCAGTACTTC.

A few counts support this clonotype. The CDR3 bases are TGCAGTGCTACGAAACCCCGCAGCGGGCGTAGCAATCAGCCCCAGCATTTT. It yields the protein CSATKPRSGRSNQPQHF. The J gene is TRBJ1-5, the V gene TRBV20-1; unclear D gene. CDR1 and CDR2 (germline): DFQATT, SNEGSKA (reference sequence). The V and J ends lost 4 bases and 0 bases respectively, with 19 bases between them. The CDR3 sequence is 17 residues long.

There are many counts of this clonotype. The J gene is TRBJ2-1, the V gene TRBV7-3; D is possibly TRBD1 (7 bases). The V end lost 1 base, the J end lost 2 bases, and 12 bases lay between the germline ends. This CDR3 contains 16 residues. Germline assignment: CDR1 SGHTA and CDR2 FQGTGA. The CDR3 nucleotides read TGTGCCAGCAGCTTAAGAGCAGGGGGGACCTACAATGAGCAGTTCTTC. Encoded protein: CASSLRAGGTYNEQFF.

The V and J genes are TRBV20-1 and TRBJ2-1; TRBD2 agrees at 9 bases. The CDR3 sequence is 15 residues long. J was trimmed by 0 bases and V by 6 bases; bases with no gene match: 6. The V gene's germline CDR1 is DFQATT and CDR2 SNEGSKA (reference sequence). The CDR3 nucleotides are TGCAGTGCCCAGCGGACTAGCGCCTCCTACAATGAGCAGTTCTTC. Translated: CSAQRTSASYNEQFF.